Described below is a single TCR beta chain sequence and its context. The CDR3 is 13 residues long. V lost 0 bases to trimming and J lost 6 bases, with 8 bases between them. Germline V lookup: CDR1 SGHAT, CDR2 FQNNGV. Original processing methods: Using reference gene primer amplification, nucleated cell counts were estimated. Assay: immunoSEQ multiplex PCR; the TCRdb copy retains only in-frame clones and omits some. That table furnishes V, J and clone size, whereas the DNA furnished D and trimming. The data show 250,000 to 300,000 clones, approximately 90% seen once. This sample was taken from a study of blood T cell repertoires in COVID-19. Across the whole study: Italy, Spain and the United States were the sources of the convalescent and acute COVID-19 samples. PBMCs, B-cell-depleted T cells, or T cells provided the cDNA or gDNA that made up the material.

Recruited during active infection, patients (from Seattle) were subsequently followed longitudinally. This clonotype was obtained from a woman in her thirties with COVID-19, enrolled during active disease. Sequenced input: peripheral blood. The V call is TRBV11-2, the J call TRBJ1-2; D unclear. Written as DNA, the CDR3 is TGTGCCAGCAGCTTAGACAGGCCCAATGGCTACACCTTC. This encodes CASSLDRPNGYTF.